This T cell receptor (beta chain) was captured by sequencing in a study of T cells in localized non-small cell lung cancer. Findings of the study overall: In uninvolved adjacent lung, T cell clonality reached its highest value, exceeding tumor.

In regard to this clone: What it binds is not known.

The method was immunoSEQ multiplex PCR; TCRdb's version includes in-frame clones alone and lacks a portion of them. The sample carries several hundred clones, under 20% recorded once. CDR3 size: 13 residues. Trimming removed 0 bases at V and 7 bases at J, with 9 bases between. Germline loops: CDR1 MNHGY, CDR2 SAAAGT. The receptor was isolated from a male donor aged 60 or over with stage I lung adenocarcinoma. The sample in question was lung tumor tissue, obtained before any cancer treatment. The chain uses TRBV6-8 and TRBJ1-2; D remains ambiguous. CDR3 in amino acids: CASSYSPDGGYTF. CDR3 nucleotides: TGTGCCAGCAGTTACTCGCCAGATGGTGGCTACACCTTC.